The 27 T cell receptor beta chains listed next were all sequenced from one sample in a study of early stage breast cancer tumors. Profiled with immunoSEQ multiplex PCR; TCRdb holds only in-frame clones, not every one. The sample records around 1,900 clones, approximately 69% being singletons. The sample consisted of normal breast tissue next to the tumor. The source of these receptors is a person aged 40 to 49 with breast cancer.

This chain connects TRBV7-8 to TRBJ2-7; D is unclear. Trimming removed 5 bases from V and 0 bases from J, with 14 bases in between. CDR1 and CDR2 from the germline V gene are SGHVS and FQNEAQ. This CDR3 is built from 15 residues. The DNA for the CDR3 is TGTGCCAGCAGCAAATACGGACGGAGCTCCTACGAGCAGTACTTC. It is translated as CASSKYGRSSYEQYF.

In this sample, this clone turned up once. This CDR3 is CASSVGSGALPNIQYF. The CDR3 DNA is TGTGCCAGCAGCGTAGGGTCGGGGGCGCTCCCCAACATTCAGTACTTC. The rearrangement uses TRBV9 and TRBJ2-4; D possibly matches TRBD1 or TRBD2 (6 bases each). V was shortened by 0 bases and J by 7 bases, with 17 bases between the two germline ends. Germline V gene sequence: CDR1 SGDLS, CDR2 YYNGEE. This CDR3 has 16 amino acids.

This rearrangement joins TRBV27 to TRBJ2-7, with D uncertain. This CDR3 comprises 14 residues. From germline, CDR1 is MNHEY and CDR2 SMNVEV (reference sequence). The ends were cut back, 11 bases at V and 4 bases at J, with 21 bases in the middle. In DNA form, the CDR3 reads TGTGCCGCCACTGAGTCCGAGACACTTTACGAGCAGTACTTC. The encoded protein is CAATESETLYEQYF.

In its sample, this clone was seen once. The CDR3 region has the DNA TGTGCCATCAGTGAGGTTGAGGGTCACACTGAAGCTTTCTTT. This sequence encodes CAISEVEGHTEAFF. V usage is TRBV10-3 and J usage is TRBJ1-1, with D unresolved. V was clipped by 2 bases and J by 3 bases, with 10 bases between them. Germline loops: CDR1 ENHRY, CDR2 SYGVKD. This CDR3 contains 14 residues.

This rearrangement joins TRBV7-9 to TRBJ2-3; TRBD2 agrees at 9 bases. CDR1 is SEHNR and CDR2 is FQNEAQ in the germline V gene (reference sequence). The CDR3 runs 16 residues. V dropped 5 bases and J dropped 0; count of bases not matched to a gene: 6. The CDR3 region is CASSLRLAASTDTQYF. DNA for the CDR3: TGTGCCAGCAGCCTCCGACTAGCGGCTAGCACAGATACGCAGTATTTT. Drawing the rest from reference TRBV7-9 and TRBJ2-3, the complete variable domain is DTGVSQNPRHKITKRGQNVTFRCDPISEHNRLYWYRQTLGQGPEFLTYFQNEAQLEKSRLLSDRFSAERPKGSFSTLEIQRTEQGDSAMYLCASSLRLAASTDTQYFGPGTRLTVL.

This sequence joins TRBV7-2 and TRBJ2-7, with D perhaps TRBD1 (6 bases). V lost 1 base to trimming and J lost 5 bases, with 15 bases between them. CDR3 length: 15 amino acids. Germline CDR1 reads SGHTA; CDR2 reads FQGNSA. As DNA, the CDR3 is TGTGCCAGCAGCTTAGTAGTAGGACAGTTAAACGAGCAGTACTTC. This encodes CASSLVVGQLNEQYF.

In its sample, this clone was seen a few times. CDR3 amino acids: CASSLDYTGVTEAFF. The CDR3 DNA reads as TGTGCCAGCAGCTTAGATTACACAGGGGTTACTGAAGCTTTCTTT. The chain uses TRBV7-2 and TRBJ1-1; 7 bases line up with TRBD1. V shed 1 base and J 5 bases; nucleotides not matched to a gene: 7. The CDR3 contains 15 residues. CDR1 is SGHTA, CDR2 FQGNSA, per germline.

This chain connects TRBV29-1 to TRBJ2-1; 8 bases align to TRBD1. CDR3 size: 13 residues. Germline CDR1 SQVTM, CDR2 ANQGSEA. Trimming removed 5 bases from V and 3 bases from J; junction bases left unmatched: 3. The CDR3 loop is CSVPGQDYNEQFF. Here the CDR3 DNA reads TGCAGCGTTCCGGGACAGGACTACAATGAGCAGTTCTTC.

This chain joins TRBV7-3 and TRBJ2-5; no clear D. CDR3 length: 15 amino acids. Germline V lookup: CDR1 SGHTA, CDR2 FQGTGA. V lost 1 base and J lost 0, with 9 bases in between. DNA of the CDR3: TGTGCCAGCAGCTTAAGCGCCCGATACCAAGAGACCCAGTACTTC. It codes for CASSLSARYQETQYF.

The chain combines TRBV4-2 with TRBJ2-2; D remains unclear. V gave up 1 base and J gave up 4 bases, with 7 bases separating them. In germline, CDR1 is LGHNA, CDR2 YNFKEQ. This CDR3 contains 14 residues. CDR3 bases: TGTGCCAGCAGCCAAGTCCACGGCACCGGGGAGCTGTTTTTT. Its translation is CASSQVHGTGELFF.

This chain connects TRBV27 to TRBJ2-7; 7 bases map to TRBD2. The CDR3 covers 16 residues. Trimming cost V 6 bases and J 0 bases; bases outside gene matches: 11. Germline V CDR1 and CDR2: MNHEY, SMNVEV (reference sequence). CDR3 sequence: CASRYHSGLSSYEQYF. The CDR3 DNA sequence: TGTGCCAGCAGATATCATAGCGGGCTAAGCTCCTACGAGCAGTACTTC.

This clone occurred a few times. V gene TRBV28 combines with J gene TRBJ1-4, with 8 bases fitting TRBD1. Germline CDR1 and CDR2: MDHEN and SYDVKM. Trimming took 7 bases from V and 6 from J; bases not matched to a gene: 4. CDR3 length equals 13 residues. DNA of the CDR3: TGTGCCAGCAAGACAGGGGCGTATGAAAAACTGTTTTTT. It codes for CASKTGAYEKLFF.

The rearrangement links TRBV29-1 to TRBJ2-3, with D maybe TRBD1 (6 bases). CDR1 and CDR2 from the germline V gene are SQVTM and ANQGSEA. V was pared by 6 bases and J by 2 bases, with 9 bases between. This CDR3 has 12 amino acids. The CDR3 DNA follows: TGCAGCGTACACAGGGTCACAGATACGCAGTATTTT. Translation: CSVHRVTDTQYF.

Only a few counts were recorded for this clone. CDR3 loop: CASSAQGGQPQHF. CDR3 bases: TGTGCCAGCAGTGCACAGGGGGGCCAGCCCCAGCATTTT. This chain uses TRBV2 with TRBJ1-5; 8 bases align to TRBD1. With 4 bases clipped from V and 7 bases from J, the junction kept 3 bases outside the gene matches. Germline V gene lookup returns CDR1 SNHLY and CDR2 FYNNEI. CDR3 length: 13 amino acids. The variable domain in full, with the rest retrieved from reference TRBV2 and TRBJ1-5, is EPEVTQTPSHQVTQMGQEVILRCVPISNHLYFYWYRQILGQKVEFLVSFYNNEISEKSEIFDDQFSVERPDGSNFTLKIRSTKLEDSAMYFCASSAQGGQPQHFGDGTRLSIL.

The rearrangement uses TRBV7-2 and TRBJ2-5, with D possibly TRBD1 on 6 matching bases. The ends were cut back, 4 bases at V and 4 bases at J, with 13 bases in the middle. There are 14 residues in the CDR3. Germline CDR1 is SGHTA and CDR2 is FQGNSA. This CDR3 reads CASSSEQGRETQYF. The CDR3 DNA reads TGTGCCAGCAGCTCAGAACAGGGTCGAGAGACCCAGTACTTC.

This clone has a single count. The J gene is TRBJ2-1, the V gene TRBV6-4; the D gene is possibly TRBD1 (6 bases). Trimming removed 6 bases at V and 5 bases at J, with 17 bases between. The CDR3 contains 15 residues. Per the germline V gene, CDR1 is MRHNA and CDR2 is SNTAGT. DNA for the CDR3: TGTGCCAGCAGCGTAGACCAAACAGGGAACAATGAGCAGTTCTTC. As protein: CASSVDQTGNNEQFF.

This clone was recorded once. This rearrangement joins TRBV19 to TRBJ2-3, with 8 positions matching TRBD2. Per germline, CDR1 LNHDA and CDR2 SQIVND (reference sequence). The CDR3 runs 14 residues. J lost 5 bases, V lost 7 bases, and 8 bases had no gene match. CDR3 residues: CASTRTSLRDTQYF. CDR3 in DNA: TGTGCCAGTACTCGGACTAGCCTTAGAGATACGCAGTATTTT.

This chain uses TRBV6-6 with TRBJ2-1; D not certain. With 5 bases removed from V and 7 bases from J, the gap between germline ends came to 12 bases. The length of the CDR3 is 13 residues. Germline V gene sequence: CDR1 MNHNY, CDR2 SVGAGI (reference sequence). In DNA, the CDR3 is TGTGCCAGCAGTCGGATAACTGAAAATGAGCAGTTCTTC. Residues: CASSRITENEQFF.

The rearrangement uses TRBV29-1 and TRBJ2-2; 7 positions agree with TRBD1. Germline assignment: CDR1 SQVTM and CDR2 ANQGSEA. The trim removed 5 bases at V and 5 bases at J, leaving 8 bases unmatched. This CDR3 comprises 14 residues. This CDR3 reads CSVLDRKFTGELFF. CDR3 DNA sequence: TGCAGCGTTTTGGACAGGAAATTTACCGGGGAGCTGTTTTTT.

The gene calls are TRBV5-4 and TRBJ1-4; no firm D call. The germline V and J ends were trimmed by 2 bases and 8 bases, with 7 bases remaining between them. This CDR3 has 12 amino acids. CDR1 is SGHNT and CDR2 is YYREEE in the germline V gene (reference sequence). CDR3 loop: CASSFFGEKLFF. Here the CDR3 DNA reads TGTGCCAGCAGCTTCTTTGGCGAAAAACTGTTTTTT.

This clone is classed as large. The chain links TRBV30 to TRBJ2-1; no firm D call. Germline CDR1 reads GTSNPN; CDR2 reads SVGIG (reference sequence). V was shortened by 0 bases and J by 8 bases, with 8 bases between the two germline ends. The CDR3 contains 12 residues. The CDR3 sequence is CAWSVFSDEQFF. The CDR3 DNA is TGTGCCTGGAGTGTATTCAGTGATGAGCAGTTCTTC. Full variable domain (outside the CDR3, taken from reference TRBV30 and TRBJ2-1): SQTIHQWPATLVQPVGSPLSLECTVEGTSNPNLYWYRQAAGRGLQLLFYSVGIGQISSEVPQNLSASRPQDRQFILSSKKLLLSDSGFYLCAWSVFSDEQFFGPGTRLTVL.

The chain combines TRBV9 with TRBJ1-1; no reliable D call. The CDR3 loop spans 13 amino acids. Trimming removed 4 bases at V and 4 bases at J, with 11 bases between. CDR1 and CDR2 from the germline V gene are SGDLS and YYNGEE. CDR3: CASSSPAGTEAFF. As DNA, the CDR3 is TGTGCCAGCAGCTCCCCGGCCGGCACTGAAGCTTTCTTT.

The chain joins TRBV7-2 to TRBJ2-7; TRBD1 might be the D (6 bases). The V gene lost 1 base and the J gene lost 2 bases, with 9 bases spanning the gap. CDR1 is SGHTA and CDR2 is FQGNSA in the germline V gene. This CDR3 comprises 14 residues. CDR3 DNA sequence: TGTGCCAGCAGCTTAGAACAGGGACCCTACGAGCAGTACTTC. This translates into CASSLEQGPYEQYF. The full variable domain, completed using reference TRBV7-2 and TRBJ2-7, is GAGVSQSPSNKVTEKGKDVELRCDPISGHTALYWYRQSLGQGLEFLIYFQGNSAPDKSGLPSDRFSAERTGGSVSTLTIQRTQQEDSAVYLCASSLEQGPYEQYFGPGTRLTVT.

In this sample, this clone turned up a few times. The chain combines TRBV27 with TRBJ1-1; possible D gene TRBD1, 6 bases. Deletions cut 6 bases from V and 1 base from J, with 6 bases between. CDR3 length equals 12 residues. Germline V lookup: CDR1 MNHEY, CDR2 SMNVEV (reference sequence). The CDR3 is CASSRGNTEAFF. The CDR3 coding sequence is TGTGCCAGCAGCAGGGGGAACACTGAAGCTTTCTTT.

The table lists this clone with a few counts. Here the CDR3 reads CASSEGTGTGSYEQYF. In DNA form, the CDR3 reads TGTGCCAGCAGTGAAGGTACCGGGACAGGGTCCTACGAGCAGTACTTC. The chain is built from TRBV6-1 and TRBJ2-7, with 9 positions matching TRBD1. Per germline, CDR1 MNHNS and CDR2 SASEGT. V was clipped by 1 base and J by 1 base; unmatched bases: 5. CDR3 length: 16 amino acids.

This clone was detected a few times. V usage is TRBV12-5 and J usage is TRBJ1-1; D gene ambiguous. CDR3 length equals 13 residues. Germline assignment: CDR1 LGHNT and CDR2 FRNRAP. Trimming took off 7 bases at V and 6 bases at J, with 15 bases between the two ends. For the CDR3, the DNA is TGTGCTAGTGATCCTAGGGTTTCCCCTGAAGCTTTCTTT. Translating it yields CASDPRVSPEAFF. The entire variable domain, with the rest obtained from reference TRBV12-5 and TRBJ1-1, is as follows: DARVTQTPRHKVTEMGQEVTMRCQPILGHNTVFWYRQTMMQGLELLAYFRNRAPLDDSGMPKDRFSAEMPDATLATLKIQPSEPRDSAVYFCASDPRVSPEAFFGQGTRLTVV.

The rearrangement joins TRBV28 to TRBJ2-6; 9 nucleotides agree with TRBD1. J lost 3 bases, V lost 5 bases, and 5 bases had no gene match. Germline V gene sequence: CDR1 MDHEN, CDR2 SYDVKM. This CDR3 is 16 amino acids long. In nucleotides, the CDR3 is TGTGCCAGCAGTCCAGGACAGGGGTATGGGGCCAACGTCCTGACTTTC. It specifies CASSPGQGYGANVLTF.